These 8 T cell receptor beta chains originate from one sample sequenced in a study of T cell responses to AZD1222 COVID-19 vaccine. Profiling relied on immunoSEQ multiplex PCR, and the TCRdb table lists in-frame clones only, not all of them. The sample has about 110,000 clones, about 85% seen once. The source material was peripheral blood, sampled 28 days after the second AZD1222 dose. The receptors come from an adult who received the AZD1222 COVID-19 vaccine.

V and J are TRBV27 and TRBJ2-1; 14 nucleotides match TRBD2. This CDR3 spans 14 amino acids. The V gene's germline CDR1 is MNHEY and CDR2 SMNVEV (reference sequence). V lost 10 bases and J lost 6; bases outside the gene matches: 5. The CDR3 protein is CATLGTSGSNEQFF. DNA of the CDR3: TGTGCCACCCTAGGGACTAGCGGGAGCAATGAGCAGTTCTTC.

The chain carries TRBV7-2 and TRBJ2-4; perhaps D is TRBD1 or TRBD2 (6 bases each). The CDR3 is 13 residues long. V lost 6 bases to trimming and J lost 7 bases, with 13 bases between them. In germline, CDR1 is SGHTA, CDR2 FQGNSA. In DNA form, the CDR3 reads TGTGCCAGCAGTCAAGGGGGGCTTAACATTCAGTACTTC. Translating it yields CASSQGGLNIQYF.

In DNA, the CDR3 is TGTGCCAGCAGTTGGACAGGGGGGGTCTATGGCTACACCTTC. Protein product: CASSWTGGVYGYTF. V usage is TRBV28 and J usage is TRBJ1-2; 10 bases are a match to TRBD1. CDR3 length equals 14 residues. Trimming removed 4 bases from V and 4 bases from J; junction bases left unmatched: 3. Germline values: CDR1 MDHEN, CDR2 SYDVKM.

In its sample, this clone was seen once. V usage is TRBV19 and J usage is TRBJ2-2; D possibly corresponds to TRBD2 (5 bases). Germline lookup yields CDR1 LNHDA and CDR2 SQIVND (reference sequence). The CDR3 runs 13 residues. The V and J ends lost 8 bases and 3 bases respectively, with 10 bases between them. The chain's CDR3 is CASGTGYTGELFF. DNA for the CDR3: TGTGCCAGTGGAACGGGGTACACCGGGGAGCTGTTTTTT.

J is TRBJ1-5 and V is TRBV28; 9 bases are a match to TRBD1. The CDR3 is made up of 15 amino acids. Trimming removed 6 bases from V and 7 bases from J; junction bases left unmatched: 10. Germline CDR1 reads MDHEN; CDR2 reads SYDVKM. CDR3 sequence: CASRRRTGGGQPQHF. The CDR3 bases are TGTGCCAGCAGACGTCGAACAGGGGGCGGGCAGCCCCAGCATTTT. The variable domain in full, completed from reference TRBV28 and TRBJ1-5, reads DVKVTQSSRYLVKRTGEKVFLECVQDMDHENMFWYRQDPGLGLRLIYFSYDVKMKEKGDIPEGYSVSREKKERFSLILESASTNQTSMYLCASRRRTGGGQPQHFGDGTRLSIL.

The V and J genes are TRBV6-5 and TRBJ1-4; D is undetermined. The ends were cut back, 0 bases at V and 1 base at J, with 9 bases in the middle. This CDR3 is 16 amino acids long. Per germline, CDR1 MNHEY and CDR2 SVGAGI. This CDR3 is CASSYSSGETNEKLFF. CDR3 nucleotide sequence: TGTGCCAGCAGTTACTCATCGGGTGAAACTAATGAAAAACTGTTTTTT.

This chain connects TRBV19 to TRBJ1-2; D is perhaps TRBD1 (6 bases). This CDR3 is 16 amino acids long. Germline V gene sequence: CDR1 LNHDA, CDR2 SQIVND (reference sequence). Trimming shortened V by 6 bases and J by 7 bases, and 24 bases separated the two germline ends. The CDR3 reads CASSPRTAWSSFGYTF. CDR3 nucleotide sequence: TGTGCCAGTAGCCCGCGGACAGCGTGGTCCTCCTTTGGCTACACCTTC.

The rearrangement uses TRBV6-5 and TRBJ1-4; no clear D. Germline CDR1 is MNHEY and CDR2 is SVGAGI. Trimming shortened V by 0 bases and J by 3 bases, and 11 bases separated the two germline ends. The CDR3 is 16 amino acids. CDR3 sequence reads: CASSYSHLMANEKLFF. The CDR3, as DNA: TGTGCCAGCAGTTACTCGCATTTAATGGCTAATGAAAAACTGTTTTTT.